The rows below give T cell receptor beta chains drawn from one sample of a study of blood T cell repertoires in COVID-19. TCRdb's copy holds only in-frame clones and misses some; the assay was immunoSEQ multiplex PCR. The sample holds 200,000 to 300,000 clones, 88% seen once. Input material: peripheral blood. Receptors were obtained from a human donor in a cohort sampled during active COVID-19. The CDR3 runs from the conserved cysteine through the conserved F or W. A D gene is named only where the DNA matches it firmly. Only some rows state a clone size, as once, few, many or a class for expanded clones.

V: TRBV9; D: .; J: TRBJ2-3; size: .; CDR3: CASNTGTATDTQYF; DNA: TGTGCCAGCAATACTGGGACTGCCACAGATACGCAGTATTTT
V: TRBV3-1/TRBV3-2; D: TRBD2; J: TRBJ2-1; size: .; CDR3: CASSPIAGGRNEQFF; DNA: TGTGCCAGCAGCCCAATAGCGGGGGGGAGGAATGAGCAGTTCTTC
V: TRBV18; D: .; J: TRBJ1-6; size: .; CDR3: CASSRTEMNSPLHF; DNA: TGTGCCAGCTCCCGTACTGAAATGAATTCACCCCTCCACTTT
V: TRBV9; D: .; J: TRBJ2-3; size: .; CDR3: CASSVEATDTQYF; DNA: TGTGCCAGCAGCGTAGAAGCCACAGATACGCAGTATTTT
V: TRBV9; D: .; J: TRBJ2-7; size: .; CDR3: CASSVEGEQYF; DNA: TGTGCCAGCAGCGTAGAGGGGGAGCAGTACTTC
V: TRBV7-3; D: TRBD1; J: TRBJ2-7; size: once; CDR3: CASSLIRTGMYEQYF; DNA: TGTGCCAGCAGCTTAATCCGGACAGGGATGTACGAGCAGTACTTC
V: TRBV5-5; D: .; J: TRBJ2-7; size: .; CDR3: CASSFTYEQYF; DNA: TGTGCCAGCAGCTTCACCTACGAGCAGTACTTC
V: TRBV19; D: .; J: TRBJ2-7; size: .; CDR3: CASSIPGKYEQYF; DNA: TGTGCCAGTAGTATACCGGGAAAATACGAGCAGTACTTC
V: TRBV5-1; D: .; J: TRBJ1-3; size: .; CDR3: CASSSRGGGNTIYF; DNA: TGCGCCAGCAGCTCTCGGGGAGGTGGAAACACCATATATTTT
V: TRBV24-1; D: .; J: TRBJ1-5; size: .; CDR3: CATSDLSGDNQPQHF; DNA: TGTGCCACCAGTGATTTGTCAGGCGATAATCAGCCCCAGCATTTT
V: TRBV10-1; D: .; J: TRBJ1-4; size: once; CDR3: CASSGTEENEKLFF; DNA: TGCGCCAGCAGTGGGACAGAGGAAAATGAAAAACTGTTTTTT
V: TRBV3-1/TRBV3-2; D: .; J: TRBJ2-2; size: .; CDR3: CATERHRNTGELFF; DNA: TGTGCCACCGAAAGACACAGGAACACCGGGGAGCTGTTTTTT
V: TRBV19; D: .; J: TRBJ1-1; size: .; CDR3: CASIDRTGYMNTEAFF; DNA: TGTGCCAGTATTGATCGAACAGGGTATATGAACACTGAAGCTTTCTTT